This TCR beta chain was captured by sequencing in a study of patients and donors after allogeneic stem cell transplantation. TCRdb re-called the RT-PCR reads through MiXCR, storing one row per CDR3 protein. Among approximately 410,000 distinct CDR3 sequences listed, 16% were seen once. The germline V gene has CDR1 MNHNS and CDR2 SASEGT. The germline V and J ends were trimmed by 5 bases and 5 bases, with 14 bases remaining between them. The CDR3 is made up of 14 amino acids. This clonotype has a count of ten or more. The TCR sequence derives from a human donor who was either an allogeneic HSCT recipient or a stem cell or donor lymphocyte infusion donor (not recorded which). It is not recorded whose cells these are; they may come from a transplant donor. Sequenced input: blood, either unsorted or a sorted T cell fraction (not recorded which). The V gene is TRBV6-1, the J gene TRBJ2-3; a possible D gene is TRBD1 (6 bases). This CDR3 reads CASSRSGVGDTQYF. DNA for the CDR3: TGTGCCAGCAGTAGGTCAGGGGTAGGAGATACGCAGTATTTT.